This T cell receptor beta chain is drawn from a study of somatic mutations in cytotoxic T cells in rheumatoid arthritis (dated 2017 in TCRdb). Concerning the study at large: Before any treatment started and right after they were diagnosed, patients gave peripheral blood samples (about 27 ml EDTA). A FACSAria II or Sony SH800 was used to flow-sort some V beta antibody-stained T-cell populations at nearly 100% purity, and TCRB sequencing was also done on sorted V beta1+ cells. To characterize clonality, the study used TCRB deep sequencing while asking whether somatic mutations are carried by expanded CD8+ T-cell clones in newly diagnosed, untreated rheumatoid arthritis. A total of 65 or so rheumatoid arthritis patients and 15 to 25 healthy controls underwent TCRB deep sequencing. Median age was essentially the same in the patient group and the control group.

General findings and caveats noted by the study authors: The expanded CD8+ clones had unknown antigen targets, and not appearing in virus-specific databases did not rule out that they were virus-specific. CD8+ T-cell clonality in rheumatoid arthritis patients was not significantly different from that in age-matched healthy controls. In about an eighth of the roughly 65 patients the largest CD8+ clone exceeded 20% of CD8+ cells, and several identical CD8+ TCRB sequences were shared between blood and synovial fluid. CD8+ clonality increased with age in patients (Spearman r ≈ 0.5) but not in healthy controls. The finding that TRBV07 was slightly underrepresented in patients was left unadjusted for multiple comparisons.

Notes on this clone: Its cognate antigen has yet to be identified. Within one base of it there is no much larger clone, and no base qualities were kept.

Positive magnetic bead selection on an AutoMACS was used to isolate CD4+ and CD8+ cells, with flow cytometry used to check purity. After a first flow cytometry screen using a TCR V beta antibody panel, clonal expansions were characterized through TCRB deep sequencing of sorted CD8+ fractions. Peripheral blood mononuclear cells were obtained using density gradient separation with Ficoll-Paque PLUS. Nucleospin Tissue or Tissue XS kits were used to extract DNA from CD4-enriched, CD8-enriched or PBMC samples, and a Qubit 2.0 fluorometer was used for quantification. Genomic DNA underwent TCRB CDR3 sequencing using the immunoSEQ assay. Under the source paper's analysis protocol: Published virus-specific TCRB sequences were compared with patient CD8+ clones larger than 1%, and only a few matches were found. Only productive TCRB rearrangements were included in the analyses. Defining a clone by its unique TCRB CDR3 sequence, the study calculated clonality as a productive clonality index derived from Shannon entropy. To calculate repertoire overlap between two samples, the template counts of each clone were considered relative to each sample's total templates. V-gene usage from TCRB sequencing and V-gene usage measured by flow cytometry were correlated (Spearman r of roughly 0.61). This immuneACCESS table, as held by TCRdb, lists in-frame sequences with V and J called but not all clones. Of the missing ones, under half trace to an unresolved V gene in checked studies; the others have no known cause. That table gives V, J and clone size, and the DNA gave D and trimming. In this sample the table shows over 15,000 clones, about four fifths of which occur a single time. Clones ranked in the top ten supply approximately 11% of the sample.

Relative to germline, V is 2 bases shorter and J is 3 bases shorter, with 10 bases between their ends. The cysteine opens and the phenylalanine closes a CDR3 of 14 amino acids. The DNA shown is the 42-base CDR3, in frame from base 1. CDR1 ENHRY and CDR2 SYGVKD were looked up in the germline V gene. The rearranged segments are TRBV10-3 and TRBJ1-2; a tentative D match to TRBD1 spans 6 bases. The sequenced material came from CD8+ T cells sorted from blood. This clonotype originated in a man aged 18 to 35 with rheumatoid arthritis. The CDR3 sequence is CAISEQGRYYGYTF. The sequenced DNA is TGTGCCATCAGTGAGCAGGGGAGGTACTATGGCTACACCTTC.